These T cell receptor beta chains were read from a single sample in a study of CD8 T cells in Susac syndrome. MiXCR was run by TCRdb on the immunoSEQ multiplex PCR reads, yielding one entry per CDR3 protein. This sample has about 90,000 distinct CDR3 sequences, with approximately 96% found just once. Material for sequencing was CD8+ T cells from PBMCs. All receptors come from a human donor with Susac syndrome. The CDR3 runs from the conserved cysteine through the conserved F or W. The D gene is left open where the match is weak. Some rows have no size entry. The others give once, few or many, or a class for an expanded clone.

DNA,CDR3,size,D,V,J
TGTGCCAGCAGCTTGTTCACAGATACGCAGTATTTT,CASSLFTDTQYF,.,.,TRBV5-4,TRBJ2-3
TGTGCCAGCAGCTCGACAGCTAGCAATCAGCCCCAGCATTTT,CASSSTASNQPQHF,.,.,TRBV7-6,TRBJ1-5
TGTGCCAGCAGCTTAGTAACATCTATAAGCTCTGGGGCCAACGTCCTGACTTTC,CASSLVTSISSGANVLTF,.,.,TRBV7-9,TRBJ2-6
TGCAGCGTTCGAGAGGGGGGAAGCTCCTACAATGAGCAGTTCTTC,CSVREGGSSYNEQFF,.,.,TRBV29-1,TRBJ2-1
TGTGCCAGCAGTAGCCGACTGACTGAAGCTTTCTTT,CASSSRLTEAFF,.,.,TRBV12-3/TRBV12-4,TRBJ1-1
TGTGCCACCAGTGATTTCGACCAAGAGACCCAGTACTTC,CATSDFDQETQYF,.,.,TRBV24-1,TRBJ2-5
TGCGCCAGCAGCCCCAACCCGGGGAGCTCCTACAATGAGCAGTTCTTC,CASSPNPGSSYNEQFF,.,.,TRBV5-1,TRBJ2-1
TGTGCCAGCAGCGCTGCGGGCACTGAAGCTTTCTTT,CASSAAGTEAFF,.,.,TRBV12-3/TRBV12-4,TRBJ1-1
TGTGCCAGCAGCTTCACGGGGGTGTCAGATACGCAGTATTTT,CASSFTGVSDTQYF,.,.,TRBV7-2,TRBJ2-3
TGTGCCAGCAGCTTTAGCCTTCGGACAGGGGGAGACTACGAGCAGTACTTC,CASSFSLRTGGDYEQYF,.,TRBD1,TRBV7-2,TRBJ2-7
TGCGCCAGCAGTGCAAACCTTGGGTGGGGAAAACTGTTTTTT,CASSANLGWGKLFF,once,.,TRBV4-1,TRBJ1-4